A single T cell receptor (beta chain) is shown here with its context. This clonotype has ten or more counts. Its antigen target is currently unknown. Per-base quality was not reported, and no clone a single base away is much larger than it. These data come from a study of chronic HIV infection and antiretroviral therapy (dated by TCRdb to 2015 to 2017). The library was prepared using 5' RACE. Reads for this sample came from an Illumina MiSeq. TCRdb reanalyzed the raw reads on its own, using fastp at Q25 for trimming and MiXCR for clone calling, and kept in-frame beta chains. Duplicate CDR3 protein sequences are folded into a single record with the most common DNA and genes. The sample yields around 30,000 distinct CDR3 sequences; over 7% were counted once. The ten largest clones take up roughly 2.7% of the sample. The germline V gene gives CDR1 as MNHEY and CDR2 as SVGEGT. From its cysteine to its phenylalanine, the CDR3 spans 12 amino acids. Only the CDR3 part of the read is kept: 36 bases, read in frame from the first base. Compared with germline, V lacks 11 bases and J lacks 5 bases; bases without a gene match: 4.

This receptor was identified in an adult who had HIV and had not received antiretroviral therapy, or was an uninfected healthy control (not recorded which). The receptor chain draws on TRBV6-2 or TRBV6-3 and TRBJ2-1, with 9 bases matching TRBD2. What was sequenced was peripheral blood. The CDR3: CAARLADNEQFF. The DNA reads as follows: TGTGCCGCCCGACTAGCGGACAATGAGCAGTTCTTC.